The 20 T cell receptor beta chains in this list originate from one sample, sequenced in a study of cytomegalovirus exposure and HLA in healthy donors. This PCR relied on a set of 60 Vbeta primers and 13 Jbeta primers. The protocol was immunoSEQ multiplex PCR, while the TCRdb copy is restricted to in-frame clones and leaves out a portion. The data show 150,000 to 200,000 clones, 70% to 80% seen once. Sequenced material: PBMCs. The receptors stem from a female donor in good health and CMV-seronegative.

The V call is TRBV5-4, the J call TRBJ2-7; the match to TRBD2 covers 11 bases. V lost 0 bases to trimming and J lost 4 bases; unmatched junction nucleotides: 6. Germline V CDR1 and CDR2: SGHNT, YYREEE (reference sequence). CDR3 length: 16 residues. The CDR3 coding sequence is TGTGCCAGCAGCTTGGCCGCTAGCGGGGGGTTATACGAGCAGTACTTC. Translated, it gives CASSLAASGGLYEQYF.

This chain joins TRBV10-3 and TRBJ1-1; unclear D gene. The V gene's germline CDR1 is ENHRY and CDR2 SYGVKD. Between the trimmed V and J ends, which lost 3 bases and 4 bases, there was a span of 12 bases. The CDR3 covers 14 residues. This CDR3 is CAISDSGITTEAFF. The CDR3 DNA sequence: TGTGCCATCAGTGATTCCGGGATAACCACTGAAGCTTTCTTT.

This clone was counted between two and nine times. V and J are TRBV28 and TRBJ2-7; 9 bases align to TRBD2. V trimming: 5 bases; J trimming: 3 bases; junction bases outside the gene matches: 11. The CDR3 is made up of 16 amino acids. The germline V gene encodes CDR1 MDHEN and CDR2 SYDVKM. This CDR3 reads CASSKPPGRGGYEQYF. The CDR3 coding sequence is TGTGCCAGCAGTAAACCTCCGGGGCGGGGGGGCTACGAGCAGTACTTC.

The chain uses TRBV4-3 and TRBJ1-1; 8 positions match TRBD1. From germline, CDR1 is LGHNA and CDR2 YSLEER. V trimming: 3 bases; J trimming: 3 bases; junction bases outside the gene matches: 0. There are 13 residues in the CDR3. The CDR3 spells CASSQDRDTEAFF. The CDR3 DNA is TGCGCCAGCAGCCAGGACAGGGACACTGAAGCTTTCTTT.

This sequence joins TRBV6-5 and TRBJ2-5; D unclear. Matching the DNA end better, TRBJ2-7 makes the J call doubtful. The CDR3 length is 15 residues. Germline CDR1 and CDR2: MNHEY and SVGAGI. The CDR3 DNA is TGTGCCAGCAGTTACCGCGGCAGCCACTTATACGAGCAGTACTTC. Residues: CASSYRGSHLYEQYF.

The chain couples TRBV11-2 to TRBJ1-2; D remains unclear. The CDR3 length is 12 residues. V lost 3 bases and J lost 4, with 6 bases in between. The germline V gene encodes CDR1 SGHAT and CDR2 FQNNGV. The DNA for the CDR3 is TGTGCCAGCAGCTTGGAGATCTATGGCTACACCTTC. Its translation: CASSLEIYGYTF.

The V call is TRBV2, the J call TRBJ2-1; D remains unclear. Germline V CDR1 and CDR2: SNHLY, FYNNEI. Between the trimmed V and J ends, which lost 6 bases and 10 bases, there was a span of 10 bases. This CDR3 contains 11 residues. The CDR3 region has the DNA TGTGCCAGCAGGTTCGACGGGGAGCAGTTCTTC. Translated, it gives CASRFDGEQFF.

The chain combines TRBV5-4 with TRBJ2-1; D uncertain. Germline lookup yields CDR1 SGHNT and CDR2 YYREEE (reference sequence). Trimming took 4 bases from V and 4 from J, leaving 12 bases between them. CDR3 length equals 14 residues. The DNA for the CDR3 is TGTGCCAGCAGCCGGCAAGAGGATTACAATGAGCAGTTCTTC. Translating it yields CASSRQEDYNEQFF.

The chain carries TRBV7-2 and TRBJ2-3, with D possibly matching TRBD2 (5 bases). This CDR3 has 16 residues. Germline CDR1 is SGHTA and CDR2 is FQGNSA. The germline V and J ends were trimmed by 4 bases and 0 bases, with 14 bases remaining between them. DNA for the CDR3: TGTGCCAGCAGCTCCCGGGGAACCTCTAGCACAGATACGCAGTATTTT. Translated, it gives CASSSRGTSSTDTQYF. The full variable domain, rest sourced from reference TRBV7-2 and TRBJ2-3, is GAGVSQSPSNKVTEKGKDVELRCDPISGHTALYWYRQSLGQGLEFLIYFQGNSAPDKSGLPSDRFSAERTGGSVSTLTIQRTQQEDSAVYLCASSSRGTSSTDTQYFGPGTRLTVL.

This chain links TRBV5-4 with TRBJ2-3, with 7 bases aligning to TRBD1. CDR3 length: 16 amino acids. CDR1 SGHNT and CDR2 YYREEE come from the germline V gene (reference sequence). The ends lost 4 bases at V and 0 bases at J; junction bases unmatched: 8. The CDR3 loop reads CASSPGQDSSTDTQYF. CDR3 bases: TGTGCCAGCAGCCCTGGACAGGACTCTAGCACAGATACGCAGTATTTT.

CDR3 in amino acids: CSTQGVYGYTF. The DNA of the CDR3 is TGCAGCACACAGGGGGTTTATGGCTACACCTTC. The gene calls are TRBV29-1 and TRBJ1-2; 8 nucleotides line up with TRBD1. The V gene end was trimmed by 8 bases and the J gene end by 5 bases; junction bases not matched to a gene: 4. Germline assignment: CDR1 SQVTM and CDR2 ANQGSEA. This CDR3 spans 11 amino acids.

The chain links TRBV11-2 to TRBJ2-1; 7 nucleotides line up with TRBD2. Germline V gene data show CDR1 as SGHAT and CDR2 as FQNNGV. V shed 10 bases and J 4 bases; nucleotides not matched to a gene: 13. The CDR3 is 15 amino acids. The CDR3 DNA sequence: TGTGCCACCAATCCCCTGGGCGGGGGATACAATGAGCAGTTCTTC. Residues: CATNPLGGGYNEQFF.

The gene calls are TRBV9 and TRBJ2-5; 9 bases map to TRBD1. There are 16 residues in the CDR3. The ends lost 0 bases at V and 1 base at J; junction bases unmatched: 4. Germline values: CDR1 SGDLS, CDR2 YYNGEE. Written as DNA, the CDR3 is TGTGCCAGCAGCGTAGCCGGGACAGGGTTCCAAGAGACCCAGTACTTC. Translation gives CASSVAGTGFQETQYF.

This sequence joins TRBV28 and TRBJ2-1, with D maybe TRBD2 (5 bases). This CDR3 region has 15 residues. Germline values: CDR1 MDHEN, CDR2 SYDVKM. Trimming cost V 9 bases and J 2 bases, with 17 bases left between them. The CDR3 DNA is TGTGCCAGGGTAACACCTAGCTCCACCTACAATGAGCAGTTCTTC. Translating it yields CARVTPSSTYNEQFF. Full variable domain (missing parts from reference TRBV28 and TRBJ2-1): DVKVTQSSRYLVKRTGEKVFLECVQDMDHENMFWYRQDPGLGLRLIYFSYDVKMKEKGDIPEGYSVSREKKERFSLILESASTNQTSMYLCARVTPSSTYNEQFFGPGTRLTVL.

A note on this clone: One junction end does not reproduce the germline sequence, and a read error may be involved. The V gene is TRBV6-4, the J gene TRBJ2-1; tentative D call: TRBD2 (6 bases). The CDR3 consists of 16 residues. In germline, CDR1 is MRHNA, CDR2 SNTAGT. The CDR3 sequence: CASSHSGGNRVYEQFF. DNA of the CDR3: TGTGCCAGCAGTCACTCTGGAGGGAACCGCGTCTATGAGCAGTTCTTC.

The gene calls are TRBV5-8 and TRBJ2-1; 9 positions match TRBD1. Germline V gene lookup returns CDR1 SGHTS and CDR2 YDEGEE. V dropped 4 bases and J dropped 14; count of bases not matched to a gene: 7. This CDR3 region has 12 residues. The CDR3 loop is CASSLDRDREFF. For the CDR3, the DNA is TGTGCCAGCAGCCTGGACCGGGACAGGGAGTTCTTC.

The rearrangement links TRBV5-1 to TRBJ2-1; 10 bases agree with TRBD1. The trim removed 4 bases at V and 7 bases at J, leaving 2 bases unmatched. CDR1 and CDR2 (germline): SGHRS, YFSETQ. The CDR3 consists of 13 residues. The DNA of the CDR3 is TGCGCCAGCAGCCCGGGACAGGGGAATGAGCAGTTCTTC. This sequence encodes CASSPGQGNEQFF.

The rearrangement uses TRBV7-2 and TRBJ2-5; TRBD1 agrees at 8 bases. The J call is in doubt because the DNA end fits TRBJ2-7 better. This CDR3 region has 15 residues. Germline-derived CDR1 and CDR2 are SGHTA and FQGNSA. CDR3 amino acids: CASSFGQGISYEQYF. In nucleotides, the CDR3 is TGTGCCAGCAGTTTTGGACAGGGCATCTCCTACGAGCAGTACTTC.

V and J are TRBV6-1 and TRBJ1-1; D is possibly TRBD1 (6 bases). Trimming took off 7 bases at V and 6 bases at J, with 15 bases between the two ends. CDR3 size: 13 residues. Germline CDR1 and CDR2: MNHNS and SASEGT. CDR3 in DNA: TGTGCCAGCACCCGCGAGGGGGGGCCTGAAGCTTTCTTT. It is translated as CASTREGGPEAFF.

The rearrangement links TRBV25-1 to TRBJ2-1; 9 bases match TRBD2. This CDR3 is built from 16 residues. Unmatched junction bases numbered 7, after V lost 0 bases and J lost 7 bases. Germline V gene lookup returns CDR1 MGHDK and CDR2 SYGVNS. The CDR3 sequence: CASSEYSGGPENEQFF. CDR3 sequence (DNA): TGTGCCAGCAGTGAATATAGCGGGGGCCCAGAGAATGAGCAGTTCTTC.